The entry below describes one TCR beta chain. The sample is drawn from a study of blood T cell repertoires in COVID-19. Sequencing was performed with immunoSEQ multiplex PCR; in TCRdb, only in-frame clones are kept and a portion is missing. This sample has around 78,000 clones, with about nine tenths found just once. The germline CDR1 and CDR2 sequences are SGHRS and YFSETQ. V lost 3 bases and J lost 3; bases outside the gene matches: 4. CDR3 size: 16 residues. The chain joins TRBV5-1 to TRBJ2-2; 11 bases align to TRBD2. Source material: peripheral blood. The clonotype originates from a man between 70 and 80 years old with active or convalescent COVID-19. The CDR3 DNA sequence: TGCGCCAGCAGCTCGAGGGGACTAGCGGACACCGGGGAGCTGTTTTTT. Residues: CASSSRGLADTGELFF.